These 27 T cell receptor beta chains were all obtained from the same sample, sequenced in a study of shared clonotypes between healthy human individuals. Profiled with immunoSEQ multiplex PCR; TCRdb holds only in-frame clones, not every one. The sample lists roughly 660,000 clones; around 90% were seen once. Input material: memory CD8+ T cells from PBMCs. Subset here: CD45RO+ cells pooled with CCR7-negative TemRA cells. The receptor source for this set is a man aged 18 to 35 in good health. Some clones in this sample may be carry-over from other donors' samples.

This clone appeared a single time. V usage is TRBV9 and J usage is TRBJ2-1, with 10 bases that match TRBD2. Trimming took 0 bases from V and 10 from J; bases not matched to a gene: 4. The CDR3 has 14 amino acids. Germline CDR1 is SGDLS and CDR2 is YYNGEE. The CDR3 reads CASSVGDSGREQFF. CDR3 coding DNA: TGTGCCAGCAGCGTAGGGGATAGCGGGAGGGAGCAGTTCTTC.

The V call is TRBV13, the J call TRBJ2-3, with TRBD1 as a possible D gene (6 bases). V was pared by 5 bases and J by 2 bases, with 14 bases between. CDR3 length: 15 amino acids. CDR1 is PRHDT and CDR2 is FYEKMQ in the germline V gene (reference sequence). The CDR3 loop reads CASSPRDTDTDTQYF. As DNA, the CDR3 is TGTGCCAGCAGCCCCCGGGACACTGACACAGATACGCAGTATTTT.

The chain links TRBV27 to TRBJ2-3; 9 bases are shared with TRBD2. The V gene end was trimmed by 0 bases and the J gene end by 4 bases; junction bases not matched to a gene: 5. CDR3 length equals 16 residues. Looked up from germline, CDR1 is MNHEY and CDR2 is SMNVEV (reference sequence). This CDR3 reads CASSLSQREVPDTQYF. CDR3 nucleotides: TGTGCCAGCAGTTTATCACAGCGGGAGGTGCCAGATACGCAGTATTTT.

This clone was seen only once. This sequence joins TRBV7-9 and TRBJ2-7; D not certain. Trimming pared 4 bases from V and 2 bases from J, leaving 9 bases between. The CDR3 has 13 amino acids. The germline CDR1 and CDR2 sequences are SEHNR and FQNEAQ (reference sequence). CDR3 nucleotides: TGTGCCAGCAGCTCGATCTTGACCTACGAGCAGTACTTC. Protein sequence: CASSSILTYEQYF.

This chain connects TRBV5-8 to TRBJ2-7; TRBD1 matches 7 bases. J was trimmed by 1 base and V by 4 bases; bases with no gene match: 14. This CDR3 comprises 17 residues. Germline assignment: CDR1 SGHTS and CDR2 YDEGEE. DNA of the CDR3: TGTGCCAGCAGCCCATCCCCCGGGACAGCGACGTCCTACGAGCAGTACTTC. Encoded protein: CASSPSPGTATSYEQYF.

The chain combines TRBV29-1 with TRBJ2-1; D gene uncertain. This CDR3 comprises 15 residues. From germline, CDR1 is SQVTM and CDR2 ANQGSEA. The V gene lost 0 bases and the J gene lost 0 bases, with 9 bases spanning the gap. The CDR3 loop reads CSVEDQAFSYNEQFF. Here the CDR3 DNA reads TGCAGCGTTGAAGATCAAGCGTTCTCCTACAATGAGCAGTTCTTC.

The chain uses TRBV7-9 and TRBJ2-7; D uncertain. With 7 bases removed from V and 1 base from J, the gap between germline ends came to 11 bases. Looked up from germline, CDR1 is SEHNR and CDR2 is FQNEAQ (reference sequence). The CDR3 length is 13 residues. CDR3 coding DNA: TGTGCCAGCACGGGCCTACGGTCCTACGAGCAGTACTTC. This sequence encodes CASTGLRSYEQYF.

This clone was recorded once. The J gene is TRBJ2-7, the V gene TRBV11-2; weak D call: TRBD1 (7 bases). The CDR3 length is 14 residues. Germline values: CDR1 SGHAT, CDR2 FQNNGV. With 2 bases removed from V and 3 bases from J, the gap between germline ends came to 11 bases. For the CDR3, the DNA is TGTGCCAGCAGCTTATCCCAGGGGGGCTACGAGCAGTACTTC. As protein: CASSLSQGGYEQYF.

This chain joins TRBV5-1 and TRBJ2-3, with TRBD2 matching over 7 bases. V lost 5 bases and J lost 0; bases outside the gene matches: 6. The CDR3 loop spans 15 amino acids. Per the germline V gene, CDR1 is SGHRS and CDR2 is YFSETQ. The CDR3 loop reads CASRPKLASTDTQYF. CDR3 nucleotides: TGCGCCAGCAGACCGAAACTAGCGAGCACAGATACGCAGTATTTT.

This chain connects TRBV7-8 to TRBJ2-3; 7 bases line up with TRBD2. Per germline, CDR1 SGHVS and CDR2 FQNEAQ. V was clipped by 7 bases and J by 0 bases; unmatched bases: 7. This CDR3 contains 15 residues. CDR3 coding DNA: TGTGCCAGCACGCGGCGGGAGCTTAGCACAGATACGCAGTATTTT. It codes for CASTRRELSTDTQYF.

The chain joins TRBV30 to TRBJ2-1, with a possible D match to TRBD2 (5 bases). The V end was cut by 0 bases, the J end by 4 bases, with 13 bases between. The CDR3 spans 15 residues. CDR1 GTSNPN and CDR2 SVGIG come from the germline V gene (reference sequence). CDR3 sequence: CAWSVGGGPYNEQFF. Written as DNA, the CDR3 is TGTGCCTGGAGTGTGGGCGGCGGGCCATACAATGAGCAGTTCTTC.

The chain links TRBV11-2 to TRBJ2-1; 13 nucleotides match TRBD2. Per germline, CDR1 SGHAT and CDR2 FQNNGV. With 4 bases clipped from V and 8 bases from J, the junction kept 5 bases outside the gene matches. The CDR3 is 15 residues long. The DNA of the CDR3 is TGTGCCAGCAGCTCCGGACTAGCGGGAGACCATGAGCAGTTCTTC. This encodes CASSSGLAGDHEQFF.

The chain recombines TRBV9 with TRBJ1-5; 11 nucleotides line up with TRBD1. This CDR3 is built from 16 residues. Germline lookup yields CDR1 SGDLS and CDR2 YYNGEE. V gave up 4 bases and J gave up 7 bases; unmatched junction bases: 10. The CDR3 region is CASSPGTGGSFQPQHF. For the CDR3, the DNA is TGTGCCAGCAGCCCCGGGACAGGGGGGTCTTTCCAGCCCCAGCATTTT.

The chain uses TRBV7-8 and TRBJ2-7, with a weak D call TRBD2 (5 bases). Germline V lookup: CDR1 SGHVS, CDR2 FQNEAQ. Trimming shortened V by 1 base and J by 7 bases, and 11 bases separated the two germline ends. This CDR3 region has 13 residues. CDR3 coding DNA: TGTGCCAGCAGCTTAGGGGGAGTCTCGGAGCAGTACTTC. This codes for CASSLGGVSEQYF. Drawing the rest from reference TRBV7-8 and TRBJ2-7, the complete variable domain is GAGVSQSPRYKVAKRGQDVALRCDPISGHVSLFWYQQALGQGPEFLTYFQNEAQLDKSGLPSDRFFAERPEGSVSTLKIQRTQQEDSAVYLCASSLGGVSEQYFGPGTRLTVT.

This chain connects TRBV6-5 to TRBJ2-1; D is perhaps TRBD1 (7 bases). This CDR3 is 16 amino acids long. Trimming shortened V by 6 bases and J by 6 bases, and 21 bases separated the two germline ends. In germline, CDR1 is MNHEY, CDR2 SVGAGI. This CDR3 is CASSYGAGGIRNEQFF. The CDR3 DNA is TGTGCCAGCAGCTACGGGGCAGGGGGGATACGCAATGAGCAGTTCTTC.

The J gene is TRBJ2-5, the V gene TRBV9; 8 positions agree with TRBD2. Germline CDR1 reads SGDLS; CDR2 reads YYNGEE. V gave up 0 bases and J gave up 5 bases; unmatched junction bases: 9. This CDR3 region has 16 residues. In nucleotides, the CDR3 is TGTGCCAGCAGCGTAGAGCTAGCGGGTGGTAGGGAGACCCAGTACTTC. This encodes CASSVELAGGRETQYF. The whole variable domain, filled in from reference TRBV9 and TRBJ2-5, reads DSGVTQTPKHLITATGQRVTLRCSPRSGDLSVYWYQQSLDQGLQFLIQYYNGEERAKGNILERFSAQQFPDLHSELNLSSLELGDSALYFCASSVELAGGRETQYFGPGTRLLVL.

The chain has TRBV18 and TRBJ2-3; D gene ambiguous. CDR1 and CDR2 (germline): KGHSH, LQKENI. This CDR3 is 14 amino acids long. Deletions cut 2 bases from V and 0 bases from J, with 6 bases between. This CDR3 reads CASSPGPSTDTQYF. The CDR3 DNA sequence: TGTGCCAGCTCACCAGGCCCCAGCACAGATACGCAGTATTTT.

This clone showed up just once. This chain uses TRBV27 with TRBJ1-2; TRBD1 matches 9 bases. V lost 1 base to trimming and J lost 13 bases; unmatched junction nucleotides: 4. CDR1 and CDR2 from the germline V gene are MNHEY and SMNVEV (reference sequence). This CDR3 is 12 amino acids long. Written as DNA, the CDR3 is TGTGCCAGCAGTTTATACGGGGACAGGGTCACCTTC. Its translation: CASSLYGDRVTF.

The V and J genes are TRBV2 and TRBJ2-7, with TRBD2 matching 7 bases. From germline, CDR1 is SNHLY and CDR2 FYNNEI. The V segment lost 2 bases and the J segment 6 bases; nucleotides outside the gene matches: 10. This CDR3 contains 15 residues. CDR3 region: CASSERGVASSEQYF. Written as DNA, the CDR3 is TGTGCCAGCAGTGAACGGGGGGTAGCGAGCTCCGAGCAGTACTTC.

The chain has TRBV20-1 and TRBJ1-1; possible D gene TRBD1, 5 bases. The germline gives CDR1 DFQATT, CDR2 SNEGSKA (reference sequence). This CDR3 comprises 10 residues. V lost 7 bases and J 3 bases, leaving 6 bases between the germline ends. CDR3 DNA sequence: TGCAGTGAGGGGTACACTGAAGCTTTCTTT. Protein sequence: CSEGYTEAFF.

This sequence joins TRBV11-2 and TRBJ2-7; 7 bases agree with TRBD2. This CDR3 has 19 residues. CDR1 and CDR2 (germline): SGHAT, FQNNGV. J was trimmed by 2 bases and V by 1 base; bases with no gene match: 17. CDR3 DNA sequence: TGTGCCAGCAGCTTAGCCATGGGGTTTGGGCGCAGCGGGGCCTACGAGCAGTACTTC. The encoded protein is CASSLAMGFGRSGAYEQYF.

CDR3 amino acids: CASSLSTVLAGVLYEQYF. In DNA form, the CDR3 reads TGTGCCAGCAGCTTATCGACGGTACTAGCGGGAGTACTCTACGAGCAGTACTTC. The genes are TRBV7-9 and TRBJ2-7; 11 bases match TRBD2. CDR1 SEHNR and CDR2 FQNEAQ come from the germline V gene (reference sequence). The CDR3 consists of 18 residues. V was clipped by 2 bases and J by 3 bases; unmatched bases: 12.

The J gene is TRBJ2-7, the V gene TRBV7-9; 16 nucleotides align to TRBD2. Germline V lookup: CDR1 SEHNR, CDR2 FQNEAQ (reference sequence). CDR3 length: 18 residues. Unmatched junction bases numbered 14, after V lost 5 bases and J lost 7 bases. This chain's CDR3 is CASSPGTSGRAPYGEQYF. CDR3 bases: TGTGCCAGCAGCCCCGGGACTAGCGGGAGGGCCCCCTATGGAGAGCAGTACTTC.

The genes are TRBV18 and TRBJ1-1; D is possibly TRBD1 (5 bases). Trimming left V 6 bases short and J 2 bases short, with 16 bases between. The CDR3 sequence is 15 residues long. Germline assignment: CDR1 KGHSH and CDR2 LQKENI. The CDR3 protein is CASSEIQAFNTEAFF. In DNA, the CDR3 is TGTGCCAGCTCGGAGATACAGGCATTTAACACTGAAGCTTTCTTT.

This clone was seen just once. Other DNA sequences in the sample encode the same CDR3. The J gene is TRBJ2-1, the V gene TRBV7-3; 8 nucleotides align to TRBD1. The CDR3 covers 15 residues. Trimming took 5 bases from V and 4 from J; bases not matched to a gene: 7. Germline lookup yields CDR1 SGHTA and CDR2 FQGTGA. CDR3 nucleotide sequence: TGTGCCAGCAGCCTCACAGGGGGTACGTACAATGAGCAGTTCTTC. This gives the protein CASSLTGGTYNEQFF.

Concerning this clone itself: The sample has other DNA sequences that encode this CDR3 too. The chain employs TRBV7-2 and TRBJ2-1, with D tentatively TRBD1 (6 bases). The CDR3 is made up of 13 amino acids. Trimming stripped 3 bases from V and 5 bases from J, with 8 bases between. CDR1 is SGHTA and CDR2 is FQGNSA in the germline V gene. CDR3 amino acids: CASSFGQNNEQFF. In DNA form, the CDR3 reads TGTGCCAGCAGCTTCGGACAGAACAATGAGCAGTTCTTC.

The chain carries TRBV28 and TRBJ1-2; D uncertain. This CDR3 is 18 amino acids long. V gave up 5 bases and J gave up 2 bases, with 24 bases separating them. Germline V gene sequence: CDR1 MDHEN, CDR2 SYDVKM. CDR3 amino acids: CASSAQNPLRPPNYGYTF. DNA for the CDR3: TGTGCCAGCAGTGCACAGAACCCTCTTAGGCCTCCAAACTATGGCTACACCTTC.